The sequence of this TCR beta chain was determined in a study of Graves' ophthalmopathy and Graves' hyperthyroidism. This clonotype was detected only a few times. Ophthalmopathy in the donors was of moderate-to-severe activity, with CAS ≥3, NOSPECS ≥4 and duration under 3 months. RNA transcripts were the source from which TCR beta CDR3 regions were amplified. First-round RT-PCR with HTBI primers preceded a second-round multiplex PCR. MiXCR, applied by TCRdb to the multiplex PCR reads, yields one record per CDR3 protein. The sample contains about 480,000 distinct CDR3 sequences, about 15% of which appear only once. The CDR3 consists of 16 residues. J lost 0 bases, V lost 3 bases, and 4 bases had no gene match. Per germline, CDR1 SGHNT and CDR2 YYREEE (reference sequence).

The J gene is TRBJ1-1, the V gene TRBV5-4; TRBD1 matches 11 bases. The material sequenced was blood. This TCR came from a woman between 25 and 40 years old with Graves' ophthalmopathy. The CDR3 region has the DNA TGTGCCAGCAGCTCTGGACAGGGGGCTTTGAACACTGAAGCTTTCTTT. Its translation is CASSSGQGALNTEAFF.